This T cell receptor (beta chain) was recovered during a study of blood T cell repertoires in COVID-19. Study processing details: Nucleated cell counts were estimated from reference gene primer amplification. Method: immunoSEQ multiplex PCR; TCRdb's copy keeps in-frame clones and lacks some. The DNA was the basis for D and trimming; V, J and clone size are from that table. Altogether 250,000 or so clones are present, 80% to 90% being singletons, with the ten largest covering 3.7%. Germline CDR1 and CDR2: MGHRA and YSYEKL. The CDR3 consists of 14 residues. The trim removed 3 bases at V and 8 bases at J, leaving 4 bases unmatched.

This receptor was obtained from a woman in her twenties or thirties who had been exposed to COVID-19. Sequenced sample: PBMCs or T cells enriched from blood (not recorded which). This chain uses TRBV4-1 with TRBJ2-1; 10 bases align to TRBD2. CDR3 loop: CASSQIGTSDEQFF. For the CDR3, the DNA is TGCGCCAGCAGCCAGATCGGGACTAGCGATGAGCAGTTCTTC.